These 10 T cell receptor beta chains were sequenced from one sample in a study of cytomegalovirus exposure and HLA in healthy donors. 60 Vbeta and 13 Jbeta primers were used in PCR. TCRdb's table, derived via immunoSEQ multiplex PCR, lists solely in-frame clones and lacks some. The sample lists a few hundred thousand clones, 60% to 80% occurring once. Sequenced input: PBMCs. These receptors were collected from a man aged 18 to 35 in good health and CMV-seronegative.

The chain employs TRBV7-8 and TRBJ2-7, with D possibly matching TRBD1 (5 bases). The CDR3 covers 12 residues. Trimming stripped 4 bases from V and 5 bases from J, with 9 bases between. Germline V gene sequence: CDR1 SGHVS, CDR2 FQNEAQ. This CDR3 is CASSSSGNEQYF. CDR3 sequence (DNA): TGTGCCAGCAGCTCGTCAGGGAACGAGCAGTACTTC.

V gene TRBV7-9 combines with J gene TRBJ1-1, with 8 bases aligning to TRBD1. There are 13 residues in the CDR3. Germline V gene data show CDR1 as SEHNR and CDR2 as FQNEAQ (reference sequence). Trimming at V came to 6 bases and at J to 7 bases, leaving 7 bases not matched to a gene. CDR3 sequence reads: CASSYGQGDEAFF. Written as DNA, the CDR3 is TGTGCCAGCAGTTATGGACAGGGCGATGAAGCTTTCTTT.

The rearrangement joins TRBV6-5 to TRBJ2-5, with TRBD1 as a possible D gene (5 bases). Germline V gives CDR1 MNHEY, CDR2 SVGAGI. The CDR3 has 15 amino acids. The V end was cut by 0 bases, the J end by 4 bases, with 12 bases between. In nucleotides, the CDR3 is TGTGCCAGCAGTTACTCGAGTGCAGGGTCAGAGACCCAGTACTTC. It translates to CASSYSSAGSETQYF.

This chain connects TRBV6-6 to TRBJ2-7; no firm D call. V lost 11 bases to trimming and J lost 2 bases, with 10 bases between them. The CDR3 runs to 11 residues. The germline CDR1 and CDR2 sequences are MNHNY and SVGAGI (reference sequence). The CDR3 coding sequence is TGTGCCTCCGGTAATACCTACGAGCAGTACTTC. This sequence encodes CASGNTYEQYF.

This chain links TRBV2 with TRBJ2-5; D may be TRBD2 (6 bases). With 7 bases removed from V and 11 bases from J, the gap between germline ends came to 17 bases. The CDR3 has 12 residues. Germline V gene lookup returns CDR1 SNHLY and CDR2 FYNNEI. CDR3 sequence (DNA): TGTGCCAGCATCACCGGAGGGTTAGAGCAGTACTTC. Encoded protein: CASITGGLEQYF.

The gene calls are TRBV2 and TRBJ2-7; TRBD2 aligns across 13 bases. This CDR3 has 16 amino acids. Germline lookup yields CDR1 SNHLY and CDR2 FYNNEI. Germline trimming cut 4 bases from V and 2 bases from J; bases unmatched to any gene: 5. CDR3 residues: CASSGRGLAGAYEQYF. The CDR3 bases are TGTGCCAGCAGTGGGAGAGGACTAGCGGGGGCCTACGAGCAGTACTTC.

This clone was seen only once. The chain has TRBV2 and TRBJ2-5; 15 positions agree with TRBD2. The V segment lost 4 bases and the J segment 4 bases; nucleotides outside the gene matches: 4. From germline, CDR1 is SNHLY and CDR2 FYNNEI. The CDR3 is 16 residues long. CDR3 sequence reads: CASSGGLAGGLETQYF. CDR3 DNA sequence: TGTGCCAGCAGTGGGGGACTAGCGGGAGGTTTAGAGACCCAGTACTTC.

The chain is built from TRBV27 and TRBJ2-5; D might be TRBD2 (7 bases). Germline CDR1 reads MNHEY; CDR2 reads SMNVEV (reference sequence). The ends were cut back, 7 bases at V and 4 bases at J, with 16 bases in the middle. The CDR3 is made up of 14 amino acids. CDR3 in amino acids: CASMGGAERETQYF. CDR3 nucleotide sequence: TGTGCCAGCATGGGGGGGGCTGAGAGAGAGACCCAGTACTTC.

This chain joins TRBV29-1 and TRBJ2-7; no reliable D call. CDR3 length: 13 residues. The germline CDR1 and CDR2 sequences are SQVTM and ANQGSEA. V was clipped by 0 bases and J by 7 bases, with 13 bases between them. The CDR3: CSVEDESRLEQYF. CDR3 nucleotides: TGCAGCGTTGAAGATGAAAGCAGGTTGGAGCAGTACTTC.

The chain uses TRBV7-6 and TRBJ2-1, with D possibly being TRBD1 (6 bases). Germline CDR1 and CDR2: SGHVS and FNYEAQ. Trimming cost V 0 bases and J 5 bases, with 14 bases left between them. The CDR3 loop spans 16 amino acids. CDR3 residues: CASSLAVGRGNNEQFF. CDR3 nucleotide sequence: TGTGCCAGCAGCTTAGCGGTCGGAAGGGGGAACAATGAGCAGTTCTTC.